This TCR beta chain was documented in a study of shared clonotypes between healthy human individuals. Study-wide background: Used for every donor were three CD4 naive, three CD4 memory, two CD8 naive and one CD8 memory plate.

The CDR3 runs 19 residues. Germline V gene data show CDR1 as SGHTA and CDR2 as FQGNSA. V lost 5 bases, J lost 0 bases, and 13 bases stayed unmatched. The assay was immunoSEQ multiplex PCR, and TCRdb's table has in-frame clones only and misses some. The sample includes 2 million to 2.5 million clones, less than 95% of them seen just once. CD45RO-negative cells were positively selected for CCR7, leaving out terminally differentiated effector memory CD45RA+ cells. The sequence came from a man between 18 and 35 years old in good health. The chain combines TRBV7-2 with TRBJ2-1; the match to TRBD2 covers 10 bases. The sample consisted of naive CD8+ T cells sorted from blood. CDR3 in amino acids: CASSGELAGIWSSYNEQFF. In DNA form, the CDR3 reads TGTGCCAGCAGCGGGGAACTAGCGGGAATCTGGAGCTCCTACAATGAGCAGTTCTTC.